Presented here are 20 T cell receptor beta chains from one specimen sequenced in a study of cytotoxic CD8 clonotypes in ibrutinib-treated CLL. Sequenced by immunoSEQ multiplex PCR; TCRdb stores in-frame clones only, minus some. Seen here are about 160,000 clones, under 90% observed once, and the top ten hold about 4.6%. The sequenced sample was PBMCs, obtained after 24 months of ibrutinib treatment. All receptors come from a human donor with chronic lymphocytic leukemia.

This rearrangement joins TRBV10-1 to TRBJ1-2; D uncertain. Germline values: CDR1 WNHNN, CDR2 SYGVQD (reference sequence). Trimming took 2 bases from V and 1 from J, leaving 11 bases between them. This CDR3 has 15 amino acids. The CDR3 region is CASSEPPDGNYGYTF. The CDR3 DNA sequence: TGCGCCAGCAGTGAGCCCCCGGACGGTAACTATGGCTACACCTTC.

The V call is TRBV7-6, the J call TRBJ2-1; perhaps TRBD1 as D (5 bases). This CDR3 contains 13 residues. With 3 bases removed from V and 6 bases from J, the gap between germline ends came to 9 bases. Germline V gene data show CDR1 as SGHVS and CDR2 as FNYEAQ. DNA for the CDR3: TGTGCCAGCAGCTTTTATGGGGCCAATGAGCAGTTCTTC. Translated: CASSFYGANEQFF. Supplemented by reference TRBV7-6 and TRBJ2-1, the full variable domain reads GAGVSQSPRYKVTKRGQDVALRCDPISGHVSLYWYRQALGQGPEFLTYFNYEAQQDKSGLPNDRFSAERPEGSISTLTIQRTEQRDSAMYRCASSFYGANEQFFGPGTRLTVL.

The DNA for the CDR3 is TGCGCCAGCAGCTTGACGACCATATCTGGGGCCAACGTCCTGACTTTC. Translated, it gives CASSLTTISGANVLTF. The J gene is TRBJ2-6, the V gene TRBV5-1, with D unresolved. The CDR3 is 16 amino acids. From germline, CDR1 is SGHRS and CDR2 YFSETQ. Trimming took off 1 base at V and 1 base at J, with 9 bases between the two ends.

The chain is built from TRBV7-8 and TRBJ1-5; tentatively, D is TRBD1 (5 bases). The CDR3 is 13 amino acids. Germline CDR1 SGHVS, CDR2 FQNEAQ. Trimming took off 5 bases at V and 5 bases at J, with 10 bases between the two ends. The CDR3 DNA follows: TGTGCCAGCAGCCCGTGGGGGGATCAGCCCCAGCATTTT. Translated: CASSPWGDQPQHF. Drawing the rest from reference TRBV7-8 and TRBJ1-5, the complete variable domain is GAGVSQSPRYKVAKRGQDVALRCDPISGHVSLFWYQQALGQGPEFLTYFQNEAQLDKSGLPSDRFFAERPEGSVSTLKIQRTQQEDSAVYLCASSPWGDQPQHFGDGTRLSIL.

This sequence joins TRBV30 and TRBJ1-2, with D perhaps TRBD1 (5 bases). CDR1 is GTSNPN and CDR2 is SVGIG in the germline V gene (reference sequence). The CDR3 has 13 amino acids. Between the trimmed V and J ends, which lost 5 bases and 6 bases, there was a span of 16 bases. The CDR3, as DNA: TGTGCCTGGGTTACGGGGACTGTTCATGGCTACACCTTC. Residues: CAWVTGTVHGYTF.

A single count supports this clone. The chain recombines TRBV25-1 with TRBJ2-4; 12 bases map to TRBD2. There are 14 residues in the CDR3. The germline CDR1 and CDR2 sequences are MGHDK and SYGVNS. Trimming at V came to 5 bases and at J to 7 bases, leaving 3 bases not matched to a gene. The CDR3, as DNA: TGTGCCAGCAGTCCTAGCGGGGGGGCGAACATTCAGTACTTC. Protein: CASSPSGGANIQYF.

V gene TRBV5-1 combines with J gene TRBJ2-2; D is possibly TRBD1 (5 bases). CDR3 length: 14 amino acids. The germline gives CDR1 SGHRS, CDR2 YFSETQ. V was pared by 6 bases and J by 2 bases, with 11 bases between. The CDR3 DNA sequence: TGCGCCAGCAATCGACAGACCAACACCGGGGAGCTGTTTTTT. This encodes CASNRQTNTGELFF.

The J gene is TRBJ1-2, the V gene TRBV7-3; no clear D. The CDR3 contains 14 residues. V lost 2 bases and J 4 bases, leaving 11 bases between the germline ends. Germline CDR1 reads SGHTA; CDR2 reads FQGTGA. The CDR3 DNA reads TGTGCCAGCAGCTTAGACGCAGGCGCCTATGGCTACACCTTC. Its protein is CASSLDAGAYGYTF.

In its sample, this clone was seen a few times. The V call is TRBV6-1, the J call TRBJ2-7; D is undetermined. Looked up from germline, CDR1 is MNHNS and CDR2 is SASEGT. V was pared by 8 bases and J by 7 bases, with 24 bases between. The length of the CDR3 is 15 residues. The chain's CDR3 is CASQVSGLPTLEQYF. Written as DNA, the CDR3 is TGTGCCAGCCAGGTCTCCGGGCTCCCTACCCTAGAGCAGTACTTC.

The V call is TRBV5-6, the J call TRBJ2-3; a weak D match, TRBD2 (6 bases). CDR3 length: 15 amino acids. Trimming removed 1 base at V and 1 base at J, with 10 bases between. CDR1 is SGHDT and CDR2 is YYEEEE in the germline V gene. CDR3 sequence (DNA): TGTGCCAGCAGCTTGACAGGCGGGGGCACAGATACGCAGTATTTT. It specifies CASSLTGGGTDTQYF.

This clone was detected only once. DNA of the CDR3: TGTGCCACCAGCAGAGATCGACAGGGACGCGCCACTGAAGCTTTCTTT. Protein sequence: CATSRDRQGRATEAFF. The chain recombines TRBV15 with TRBJ1-1; 7 bases agree with TRBD1. Trimming at V came to 0 bases and at J to 4 bases, leaving 8 bases not matched to a gene. Germline CDR1 reads LNHNV; CDR2 reads YYDKDF (reference sequence). The CDR3 consists of 16 residues.

The rearrangement joins TRBV15 to TRBJ2-4, with D perhaps matching TRBD1 or TRBD2 (5 bases each). Trimming pared 7 bases from V and 0 bases from J, leaving 31 bases between. The CDR3 runs 21 residues. Germline V CDR1 and CDR2: LNHNV, YYDKDF (reference sequence). The CDR3 DNA reads as TGTGCCACCACCCTCATAAGGCAGGGACCTTTTAATGTACTAGCCAAAAACATTCAGTACTTC. This translates into CATTLIRQGPFNVLAKNIQYF.

The rearrangement joins TRBV5-6 to TRBJ2-1; 16 nucleotides line up with TRBD2. CDR3 length equals 17 residues. Germline CDR1 is SGHDT and CDR2 is YYEEEE. V lost 5 bases to trimming and J lost 4 bases; unmatched junction nucleotides: 6. DNA of the CDR3: TGTGCCAGCAGTCCCGGGACTAGCGGGAGGGGATACAATGAGCAGTTCTTC. Its translation is CASSPGTSGRGYNEQFF. Full variable domain (rest looked up from reference TRBV5-6 and TRBJ2-1): DAGVTQSPTHLIKTRGQQVTLRCSPKSGHDTVSWYQQALGQGPQFIFQYYEEEERQRGNFPDRFSGHQFPNYSSELNVNALLLGDSALYLCASSPGTSGRGYNEQFFGPGTRLTVL.

This chain uses TRBV9 with TRBJ1-5; D unresolved. Trimming cost V 0 bases and J 9 bases, with 16 bases left between them. The CDR3 runs to 15 residues. Germline-derived CDR1 and CDR2 are SGDLS and YYNGEE. The CDR3 spells CASSVDDLNGLPQHF. CDR3 DNA sequence: TGTGCCAGCAGCGTAGACGACCTCAATGGGTTGCCCCAGCATTTT.

V and J are TRBV19 and TRBJ2-7, with TRBD2 matching over 7 bases. Unmatched junction bases numbered 5, after V lost 3 bases and J lost 0 bases. From germline, CDR1 is LNHDA and CDR2 SQIVND (reference sequence). This CDR3 region has 15 residues. The CDR3 DNA reads as TGTGCCAGTAGTATCGGGAAGCGGGGCTCCTACGAGCAGTACTTC. This translates into CASSIGKRGSYEQYF. Looking up the rest from reference TRBV19 and TRBJ2-7 gives the full variable domain: DGGITQSPKYLFRKEGQNVTLSCEQNLNHDAMYWYRQDPGQGLRLIYYSQIVNDFQKGDIAEGYSVSREKKESFPLTVTSAQKNPTAFYLCASSIGKRGSYEQYFGPGTRLTVT.

This clone was picked up one time. The chain uses TRBV6-6 and TRBJ2-1; either TRBD1 or TRBD2 may fit D (5 bases each). The germline V and J ends were trimmed by 5 bases and 1 base, with 12 bases remaining between them. Germline V gives CDR1 MNHNY, CDR2 SVGAGI (reference sequence). CDR3 length equals 15 residues. The DNA of the CDR3 is TGTGCCAGCAGTCCCCCAGGGAGATCCTACAATGAGCAGTTCTTC. It codes for CASSPPGRSYNEQFF.

This clone was counted once. The chain joins TRBV5-1 to TRBJ1-6; D call uncertain. This CDR3 spans 13 amino acids. CDR1 and CDR2 from the germline V gene are SGHRS and YFSETQ. The V and J ends lost 3 bases and 6 bases respectively, with 7 bases between them. CDR3 in DNA: TGCGCCAGCAGCTCTGAAGGTAATTCACCCCTCCACTTT. Translated, it gives CASSSEGNSPLHF.

The rearrangement uses TRBV7-8 and TRBJ2-1; 10 positions agree with TRBD2. J gave up 1 base and V 5 bases, and 11 bases lay outside the gene matches. The CDR3 contains 18 residues. Germline CDR1 is SGHVS and CDR2 is FQNEAQ. The CDR3 DNA follows: TGTGCCAGCAGCACTTATAGCGGGGGGCCCGTATCCTACAATGAGCAGTTCTTC. This encodes CASSTYSGGPVSYNEQFF.

The chain couples TRBV30 to TRBJ1-3, with D hard to call. The CDR3 is 13 residues long. Germline values: CDR1 GTSNPN, CDR2 SVGIG (reference sequence). The V end lost 4 bases, the J end lost 0 bases, and 7 bases lay between the germline ends. CDR3 bases: TGTGCCTGGAACACCAACTCTGGAAACACCATATATTTT. As protein: CAWNTNSGNTIYF.

The rearrangement joins TRBV4-2 to TRBJ1-1, with TRBD1 matching 10 bases. The CDR3 contains 13 residues. J lost 5 bases, V lost 3 bases, and 0 bases had no gene match. Germline V gene lookup returns CDR1 LGHNA and CDR2 YNFKEQ. The CDR3 nucleotides read TGTGCCAGCAGCCAGGGACAGGGGACTGAAGCTTTCTTT. Translation gives CASSQGQGTEAFF.